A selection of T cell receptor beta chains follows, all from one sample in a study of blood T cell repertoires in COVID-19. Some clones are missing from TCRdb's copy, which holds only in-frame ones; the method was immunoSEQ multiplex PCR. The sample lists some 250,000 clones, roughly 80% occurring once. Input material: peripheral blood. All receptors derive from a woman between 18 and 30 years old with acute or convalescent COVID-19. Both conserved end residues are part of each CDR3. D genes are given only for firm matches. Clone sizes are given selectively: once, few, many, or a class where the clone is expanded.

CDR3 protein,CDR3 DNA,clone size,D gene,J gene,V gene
CASSSQQGAAQPQHF,TGTGCCAGTAGTTCACAACAGGGGGCGGCTCAGCCCCAGCATTTT,-,TRBD1,TRBJ1-5,TRBV19
CASRTGGGPYEQYF,TGTGCCAGCAGGACGGGGGGCGGGCCCTACGAGCAGTACTTC,-,-,TRBJ2-7,TRBV5-6
CASSPGTGPLQPQHF,TGTGCCAGCAGCCCCGGGACAGGGCCCCTACAGCCCCAGCATTTT,-,TRBD1,TRBJ1-5,TRBV6-5
CATAGTALLGTQYF,TGTGCCACCGCCGGGACAGCCCTGTTGGGGACCCAGTACTTC,-,TRBD1,TRBJ2-5,TRBV24-1
CASSRDPGAEETQYF,TGTGCCAGCAGCCGCGACCCAGGGGCCGAGGAGACCCAGTACTTC,-,-,TRBJ2-5,TRBV7-3
CASSLDTGQMNTEAFF,TGTGCCAGCAGCTTGGACACGGGACAAATGAACACTGAAGCTTTCTTT,-,-,TRBJ1-1,TRBV5-6
CASSLTGATDTGELFF,TGCGCCAGCAGCCTTACAGGGGCTACTGACACCGGGGAGCTGTTTTTT,-,TRBD1,TRBJ2-2,TRBV5-1
CATSRDATFPQYF,TGTGCCACCAGCAGAGACGCTACCTTCCCGCAGTATTTT,-,-,TRBJ2-3,TRBV15
CASSILDNPYEQYF,TGTGCCAGTAGTATTTTGGACAATCCCTACGAGCAGTACTTC,-,-,TRBJ2-7,TRBV19
CASSIVADSYEQYF,TGTGCCAGTAGTATAGTGGCAGACTCCTACGAGCAGTACTTC,once,-,TRBJ2-7,TRBV19
CASSLAYEQFF,TGTGCCAGCAGCCTAGCGTATGAGCAGTTCTTC,-,-,TRBJ2-1,TRBV3-1/TRBV3-2
CASSPNRGAGELFF,TGTGCCAGCTCACCAAACAGGGGCGCCGGGGAGCTGTTTTTT,-,TRBD1,TRBJ2-2,TRBV18
CASSLNPGDEQYF,TGTGCCAGCAGTTTAAATCCAGGGGACGAGCAGTACTTC,-,-,TRBJ2-7,TRBV12-3/TRBV12-4
CASSLGVNAGGYTF,TGTGCCAGCAGCTTGGGGGTAAACGCGGGTGGCTACACCTTC,-,-,TRBJ1-2,TRBV5-6
CASSPGLLNEKLFF,TGTGCCAGCAGTCCGGGACTCCTTAATGAAAAACTGTTTTTT,once,-,TRBJ1-4,TRBV6-6
CASIAGAFSYEQYF,TGTGCCTCAATAGCGGGAGCATTCTCCTACGAGCAGTACTTC,-,TRBD2,TRBJ2-7,TRBV30
CASSQGLAGGPSSYNEQFF,TGTGCCAGTAGTCAGGGACTAGCGGGAGGGCCGAGCTCCTACAATGAGCAGTTCTTC,-,TRBD2,TRBJ2-1,TRBV19